The T cell receptor beta chain under discussion was sequenced for a study of shared T cell receptors in the human thymus. Trimming stripped 0 bases from V and 0 bases from J, with 9 bases between. The germline V gene encodes CDR1 MGHRA and CDR2 YSYEKL. The CDR3 totals 16 residues. Only in-frame clones appear in the TCRdb table, and some are missing; sequencing was by immunoSEQ multiplex PCR. The sample has over 450,000 clones, about 80% seen once. The same specimen was also included in a second study, on human thymus T cells. This second report adds: Donors consisted of healthy Finnish infants (having corrective surgery for congenital heart defects).

The gene calls are TRBV4-1 and TRBJ1-3; no definite D call. The sequence was obtained from a boy under three years old with a congenital heart defect. Sequencing was performed on thymocytes. The CDR3 loop reads CASSQDGRNSGNTIYF. For the CDR3, the DNA is TGCGCCAGCAGCCAAGATGGCAGGAACTCTGGAAACACCATATATTTT.